What follows are 29 T cell receptor beta chains derived from one specimen sequenced in a study of T cells after yellow fever vaccination. A single record per CDR3 protein comes from TCRdb applying MiXCR to the 5' RACE reads. The sample contains fewer than 350,000 distinct CDR3 sequences, 8.7% of which appear only once. The sample in question was PBMCs, obtained on the day of the first yellow fever vaccination. Source of these receptors: a young man who received the YFV17D yellow fever vaccine.

The J gene is TRBJ2-3, the V gene TRBV12-3 or TRBV12-4; TRBD1 matches at 7 bases. V trimming: 5 bases; J trimming: 1 base; junction bases outside the gene matches: 12. The CDR3 sequence is 17 residues long. The CDR3 loop reads CASSPSGGQVGTDTQYF. CDR3 bases: TGTGCCAGCAGTCCGTCAGGAGGACAGGTGGGCACAGATACGCAGTATTTT.

The chain uses TRBV27 and TRBJ1-3, with D unresolved. The CDR3 loop spans 14 amino acids. Germline V CDR1 and CDR2: MNHEY, SMNVEV (reference sequence). Trimming stripped 0 bases from V and 2 bases from J, with 5 bases between. This CDR3 is CASSLSRAGNTIYF. In nucleotides, the CDR3 is TGTGCCAGCAGTTTATCGAGGGCTGGAAACACCATATATTTT.

This clonotype was seen only a few times. Written as DNA, the CDR3 is TGTGCCAGCAGCCCCCAGCTGGGTAGCACAGATACGCAGTATTTT. Its protein product is CASSPQLGSTDTQYF. The genes are TRBV7-2 and TRBJ2-3, with no clear D. The CDR3 extends over 15 amino acids. With 5 bases removed from V and 0 bases from J, the gap between germline ends came to 12 bases. Looked up from germline, CDR1 is SGHTA and CDR2 is FQGNSA.

Many counts were recorded for this clonotype. The chain carries TRBV5-1 and TRBJ2-1, with D maybe TRBD2 (6 bases). This CDR3 is 16 amino acids long. Trimming took off 0 bases at V and 9 bases at J, with 19 bases between the two ends. Germline CDR1 and CDR2: SGHRS and YFSETQ. In DNA form, the CDR3 reads TGCGCCAGCAGCTTGGGGGCGGGGCGAGGTGGTAGTGAGCAGTTCTTC. Protein sequence: CASSLGAGRGGSEQFF.

This clonotype has a handful of counts. V usage is TRBV20-1 and J usage is TRBJ2-1; tentatively, D is TRBD2 (7 bases). Germline lookup yields CDR1 DFQATT and CDR2 SNEGSKA (reference sequence). Trimming shortened V by 5 bases and J by 6 bases, and 14 bases separated the two germline ends. This CDR3 comprises 13 residues. CDR3 region: CSAPKGGLNEQFF. CDR3 in DNA: TGCAGTGCTCCCAAGGGGGGGCTCAATGAGCAGTTCTTC.

The V and J genes are TRBV5-1 and TRBJ1-2; 7 bases align to TRBD1. V was pared by 3 bases and J by 3 bases, with 5 bases of the junction left unmatched. This CDR3 has 14 amino acids. From germline, CDR1 is SGHRS and CDR2 YFSETQ. The CDR3 protein is CASSSGTAYYGYTF. Here the CDR3 DNA reads TGCGCCAGCAGCTCCGGGACAGCTTACTATGGCTACACCTTC.

CDR3 amino acids: CASSLLPSPYEQYF. The CDR3 DNA reads TGTGCCAGCAGCTTACTTCCCTCGCCTTACGAGCAGTACTTC. The rearrangement uses TRBV7-2 and TRBJ2-7; D ambiguous. The germline V gene has CDR1 SGHTA and CDR2 FQGNSA. CDR3 size: 14 residues. V lost 2 bases, J lost 4 bases, and 12 bases lay in between.

This clonotype was seen repeatedly, ten times or more. This sequence joins TRBV23-1 and TRBJ2-5; 8 bases align to TRBD2. TRBV23-1 is marked as an open reading frame, function uncertain. This CDR3 comprises 16 residues. V shed 0 bases, J shed 6 bases, and the junction held 9 bases outside the gene matches. The CDR3 region is CASSQSRGAKRKTQYF. CDR3 bases: TGCGCCAGCAGTCAATCGCGGGGGGCAAAGCGGAAGACCCAGTACTTC.

The rearrangement uses TRBV12-3 or TRBV12-4 and TRBJ2-5; 9 nucleotides agree with TRBD1. CDR3 size: 19 residues. J gave up 0 bases and V 0 bases, and 11 bases lay outside the gene matches. The CDR3: CASSLATPDRGQYQETQYF. As DNA, the CDR3 is TGTGCCAGCAGTTTAGCAACCCCGGACAGGGGTCAATACCAAGAGACCCAGTACTTC.

This clonotype was counted only a few times. This chain joins TRBV6-2 or TRBV6-3 and TRBJ2-7; D call uncertain. The CDR3 extends over 15 amino acids. From germline, CDR1 is MNHEY and CDR2 SVGEGT. Between the trimmed V and J ends, which lost 0 bases and 2 bases, there was a span of 11 bases. CDR3 DNA: TGTGCCAGCAGTTACTCGATTTCCGGCGCCTACGAGCAGTACGTC. Its translation: CASSYSISGAYEQYV.

This clonotype showed up just a few times. The chain combines TRBV5-5 with TRBJ2-2; D may be TRBD2 (6 bases). The germline V gene has CDR1 SGHKS and CDR2 YYEKEE (reference sequence). This CDR3 spans 15 amino acids. The germline V and J ends were trimmed by 2 bases and 1 base, with 9 bases remaining between them. The CDR3 DNA reads TGTGCCAGCAGCTTTTACGGGGGGAACACCGGGGAGCTGTTTTTT. Translating it yields CASSFYGGNTGELFF.

The CDR3 sequence: CASSLKSGTPGEQYF. Here the CDR3 DNA reads TGTGCCAGCAGTTTAAAATCCGGGACTCCCGGCGAGCAGTACTTC. V gene TRBV6-5 combines with J gene TRBJ2-7; the D gene is possibly TRBD2 (6 bases). The germline V gene encodes CDR1 MNHEY and CDR2 SVGAGI. With 4 bases removed from V and 6 bases from J, the gap between germline ends came to 19 bases. The length of the CDR3 is 15 residues.

This clonotype was observed a handful of times. The rearrangement links TRBV20-1 to TRBJ2-1; tentative D call: TRBD2 (6 bases). Looked up from germline, CDR1 is DFQATT and CDR2 is SNEGSKA (reference sequence). The CDR3 spans 15 residues. Trimming cost V 3 bases and J 6 bases, with 18 bases left between them. The CDR3 protein is CSARASGQAFNEQFF. In DNA form, the CDR3 reads TGCAGTGCTAGGGCGAGCGGGCAGGCTTTCAATGAGCAGTTCTTC.

This clonotype has a handful of counts. The chain carries TRBV5-4 and TRBJ2-2, with D possibly matching TRBD2 (5 bases). CDR3 length: 16 residues. Germline V gives CDR1 SGHNT, CDR2 YYREEE (reference sequence). V was shortened by 0 bases and J by 2 bases, with 11 bases between the two germline ends. CDR3 amino acids: CASSLGGSVNTGELFF. CDR3 DNA sequence: TGTGCCAGCAGCTTGGGCGGTAGCGTAAACACCGGGGAGCTGTTTTTT.

This rearrangement joins TRBV10-3 to TRBJ1-6; TRBD1 is a possible D gene (5 bases). Germline loops: CDR1 ENHRY, CDR2 SYGVKD. There are 16 residues in the CDR3. Trimming pared 6 bases from V and 4 bases from J, leaving 16 bases between. The CDR3 is CAIRDPRQTYNSPLHF. CDR3 nucleotides: TGTGCCATCAGGGACCCAAGACAGACTTATAATTCACCCCTCCACTTT.

This clonotype was picked up many times. J is TRBJ1-5 and V is TRBV12-3 or TRBV12-4, with a tentative D call TRBD1 (6 bases). This CDR3 is 14 amino acids long. Trimming stripped 3 bases from V and 6 bases from J, with 12 bases between. The CDR3 sequence: CASSFGRGVQPQHF. The CDR3 region has the DNA TGTGCCAGCAGTTTCGGCAGGGGCGTTCAGCCCCAGCATTTT.

This clonotype came up a few times. The chain is built from TRBV5-4 and TRBJ2-5; D is ambiguous. Between the trimmed V and J ends, which lost 8 bases and 0 bases, there was a span of 17 bases. Germline-derived CDR1 and CDR2 are SGHNT and YYREEE (reference sequence). CDR3 length equals 15 residues. The CDR3 sequence is CASTAGPLYQETQYF. CDR3 nucleotide sequence: TGTGCCAGTACTGCCGGGCCCTTGTACCAAGAGACCCAGTACTTC.

The chain employs TRBV7-2 and TRBJ1-3; no reliable D call. The CDR3 runs 16 residues. Looked up from germline, CDR1 is SGHTA and CDR2 is FQGNSA. The ends were cut back, 4 bases at V and 4 bases at J, with 17 bases in the middle. In DNA form, the CDR3 reads TGTGCCAGCAGCTATTCGTCAACTTTGCGAGGAAACACCATATATTTT. This encodes CASSYSSTLRGNTIYF.

This clonotype turned up a few times. The rearrangement uses TRBV10-3 and TRBJ1-2; TRBD1 agrees at 8 bases. The germline V gene has CDR1 ENHRY and CDR2 SYGVKD. With 2 bases clipped from V and 3 bases from J, the junction kept 14 bases outside the gene matches. The CDR3 covers 18 residues. The chain's CDR3 is CAISETSGTGITDYGYTF. The CDR3, as DNA: TGTGCCATCAGTGAGACCTCCGGGACAGGCATCACGGACTATGGCTACACCTTC.

This clonotype was seen repeatedly, ten times or more. The chain combines TRBV27 with TRBJ2-7; no clear D gene. V lost 5 bases to trimming and J lost 5 bases, with 22 bases between them. The CDR3 is 16 amino acids. Germline CDR1 and CDR2: MNHEY and SMNVEV (reference sequence). The CDR3 sequence is CASSPTPVGSLHEQYF. The DNA of the CDR3 is TGTGCCAGCAGTCCTACCCCCGTGGGATCCCTCCACGAGCAGTACTTC.

This clonotype was counted between two and nine times. This chain connects TRBV12-3 or TRBV12-4 to TRBJ1-2; 8 bases map to TRBD1. The V gene end was trimmed by 4 bases and the J gene end by 6 bases; junction bases not matched to a gene: 10. The CDR3 consists of 15 residues. CDR3 sequence (DNA): TGTGCCAGCAGTTGGTCGGACAGGGAATTGGATGGCTACACCTTC. Amino acids: CASSWSDRELDGYTF.

This clonotype was seen more than once but under ten times. This chain connects TRBV6-1 to TRBJ2-5; either TRBD1 or TRBD2 may supply D (6 bases each). V lost 6 bases and J 4 bases, leaving 12 bases between the germline ends. Germline CDR1 MNHNS, CDR2 SASEGT. The CDR3 totals 13 residues. CDR3 amino acids: CASRSWGAETQYF. In nucleotides, the CDR3 is TGTGCCAGCAGATCTTGGGGGGCAGAGACCCAGTACTTC.

This clonotype has a handful of counts. The rearrangement uses TRBV10-3 and TRBJ1-5; no reliable D call. CDR3 length: 13 amino acids. The germline gives CDR1 ENHRY, CDR2 SYGVKD. The V end lost 7 bases, the J end lost 5 bases, and 12 bases lay between the germline ends. The CDR3 region has the DNA TGTGCCATCACCCCAGGTTCGGATCAGCCCCAGCATTTT. It translates to CAITPGSDQPQHF.

This clonotype showed up just a few times. V gene TRBV6-5 combines with J gene TRBJ1-3; D not resolved. Germline loops: CDR1 MNHEY, CDR2 SVGAGI. This CDR3 region has 11 residues. Trimming took 5 bases from V and 3 from J, leaving 2 bases between them. The CDR3 loop is CASSVGNTIYF. CDR3 nucleotides: TGTGCCAGCAGTGTTGGAAACACCATATATTTT.

This sequence joins TRBV18 and TRBJ1-5; D gene unclear. The CDR3 is 15 residues long. CDR1 and CDR2 (germline): KGHSH, LQKENI. The V and J ends lost 4 bases and 0 bases respectively, with 10 bases between them. CDR3 residues: CASSQQQYSNQPQHF. The DNA for the CDR3 is TGTGCCAGCTCACAACAGCAATATAGCAATCAGCCCCAGCATTTT.

This sequence joins TRBV12-3 or TRBV12-4 and TRBJ1-1; the D is unclear. Trimming took off 6 bases at V and 5 bases at J, with 16 bases between the two ends. CDR3 length equals 14 residues. The CDR3 DNA sequence: TGTGCCAGCAGCCGTACCGAGGGCGGGACTGAAGCTTTCTTT. The encoded protein is CASSRTEGGTEAFF.

Only a few counts were recorded for this clonotype. V and J are TRBV9 and TRBJ2-7, with TRBD1 identical over 7 bases. In germline, CDR1 is SGDLS, CDR2 YYNGEE. The CDR3 is 15 amino acids. V gave up 0 bases and J gave up 0 bases; unmatched junction bases: 3. The CDR3 region has the DNA TGTGCCAGCAGCGTAGAGGACAGGAGCTCCTACGAGCAGTACGTC. Its protein is CASSVEDRSSYEQYV.

V usage is TRBV5-1 and J usage is TRBJ2-5; TRBD2 aligns across 15 bases. Per germline, CDR1 SGHRS and CDR2 YFSETQ. J was trimmed by 2 bases and V by 0 bases; bases with no gene match: 2. The CDR3 length is 17 residues. The CDR3 spells CASSLGTSGGGQETQYF. The CDR3 DNA follows: TGCGCCAGCAGCTTGGGGACTAGCGGGGGGGGGCAAGAGACCCAGTACTTC.

A few counts support this clonotype. The chain recombines TRBV6-1 with TRBJ1-2, with D uncertain. This CDR3 spans 15 amino acids. The V and J ends lost 3 bases and 5 bases respectively, with 16 bases between them. Per the germline V gene, CDR1 is MNHNS and CDR2 is SASEGT. CDR3 nucleotide sequence: TGTGCCAGCAGTGAGCCTGGGCCGGGCACTTATGGCTACACCTTC. This sequence encodes CASSEPGPGTYGYTF.